This T cell receptor (beta chain) derives from a study of T cells after yellow fever vaccination. About the research overall: The SMART-Seq v4 Ultra Low Input method served to prepare the low-cell-number fractions. Study-wide results and caveats: The secondary response was weaker, and its peak arrived faster, on day 5 versus 15.

TCRdb itself ran the 5' RACE reads through MiXCR, one entry per CDR3 protein. The table includes about 400,000 distinct CDR3 sequences, 6.2% detected once. This clonotype was counted a few times. What it binds is not known. The V and J ends lost 9 bases and 1 base respectively, with 13 bases between them. In germline, CDR1 is SGHTA, CDR2 FQGNSA. The CDR3 totals 14 residues. This specimen was PBMCs, taken 5 days after the yellow fever booster vaccination. V and J are TRBV7-2 and TRBJ2-1; D is perhaps TRBD2 (5 bases). The receptor comes from a man between 25 and 39 years old who received the YFV17D yellow fever vaccine. DNA of the CDR3: TGTGCCAGTAAGTGGGAGATATCCTACAATGAGCAGTTCTTC. Amino acid sequence: CASKWEISYNEQFF.